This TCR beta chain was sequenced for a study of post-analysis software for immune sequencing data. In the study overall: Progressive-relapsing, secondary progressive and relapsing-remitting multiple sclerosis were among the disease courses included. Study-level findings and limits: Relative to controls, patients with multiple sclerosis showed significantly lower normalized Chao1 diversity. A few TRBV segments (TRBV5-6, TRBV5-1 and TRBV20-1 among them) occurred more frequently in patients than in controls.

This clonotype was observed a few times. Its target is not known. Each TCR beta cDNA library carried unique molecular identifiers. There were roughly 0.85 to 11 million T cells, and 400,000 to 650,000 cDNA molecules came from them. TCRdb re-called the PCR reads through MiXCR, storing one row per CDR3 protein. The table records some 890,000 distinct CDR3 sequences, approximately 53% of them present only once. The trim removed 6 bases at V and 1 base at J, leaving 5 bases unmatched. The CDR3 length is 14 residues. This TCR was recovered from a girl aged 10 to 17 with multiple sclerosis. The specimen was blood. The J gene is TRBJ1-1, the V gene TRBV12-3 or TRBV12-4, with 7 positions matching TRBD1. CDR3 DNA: TGTGCCAGCAGCAGGGCAGGGGGGAACACTGAAGCTTTCTTT. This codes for CASSRAGGNTEAFF.